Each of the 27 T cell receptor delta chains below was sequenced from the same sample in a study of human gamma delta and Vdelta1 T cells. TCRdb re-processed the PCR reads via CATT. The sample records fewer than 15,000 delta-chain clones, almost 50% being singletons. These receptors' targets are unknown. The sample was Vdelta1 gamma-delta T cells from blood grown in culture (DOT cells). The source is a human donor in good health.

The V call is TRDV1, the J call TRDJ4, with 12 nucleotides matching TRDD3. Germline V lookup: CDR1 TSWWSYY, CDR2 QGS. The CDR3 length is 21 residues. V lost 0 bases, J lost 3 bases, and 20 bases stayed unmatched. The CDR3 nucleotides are TGTGCTCTTGGGGAACTACCCTTCCTACGATCTCTGGGGGATACGCAAGGACCCCTGATCTTT. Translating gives CALGELPFLRSLGDTQGPLIF.

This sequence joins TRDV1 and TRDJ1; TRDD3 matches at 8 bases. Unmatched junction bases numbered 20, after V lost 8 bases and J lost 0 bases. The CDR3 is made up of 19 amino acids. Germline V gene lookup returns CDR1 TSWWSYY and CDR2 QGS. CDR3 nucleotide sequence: TGTGCTCTTCATAATTATATGGCTCTGGGGGAAAGCTACACCGATAAACTCATCTTT. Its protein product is CALHNYMALGESYTDKLIF.

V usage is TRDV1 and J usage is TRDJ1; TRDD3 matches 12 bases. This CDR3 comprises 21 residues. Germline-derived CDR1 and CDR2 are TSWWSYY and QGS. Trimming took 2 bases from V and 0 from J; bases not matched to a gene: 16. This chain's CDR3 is CALGEVNLELGDTRYTDKLIF. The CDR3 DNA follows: TGTGCTCTTGGGGAAGTCAACCTTGAACTGGGGGATACCCGATACACCGATAAACTCATCTTT.

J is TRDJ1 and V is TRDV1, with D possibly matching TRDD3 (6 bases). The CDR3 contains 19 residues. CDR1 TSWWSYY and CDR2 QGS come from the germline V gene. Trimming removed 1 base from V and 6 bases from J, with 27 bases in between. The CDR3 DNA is TGTGCTCTTGGGGAACGATATCCTAATTCGAGGGATATTGCTAATAAACTCATCTTT. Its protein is CALGERYPNSRDIANKLIF.

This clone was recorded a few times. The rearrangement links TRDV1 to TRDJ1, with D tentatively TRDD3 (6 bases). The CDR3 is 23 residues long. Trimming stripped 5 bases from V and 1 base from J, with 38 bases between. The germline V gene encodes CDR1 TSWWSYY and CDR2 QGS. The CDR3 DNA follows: TGTGCTCTTGGGCTAGTCTGTTCCGCGCCTTACTGGGAGACGGATGACGGCACCGATAAACTCATCTTT. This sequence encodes CALGLVCSAPYWETDDGTDKLIF.

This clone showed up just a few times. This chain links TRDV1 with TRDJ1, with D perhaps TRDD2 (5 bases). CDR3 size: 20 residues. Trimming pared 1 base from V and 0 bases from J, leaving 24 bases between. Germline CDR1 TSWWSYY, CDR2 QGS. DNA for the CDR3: TGTGCTCTTGGGGAACCGATTCCTGTGAGTGGACCACGGGACACCGATAAACTCATCTTT. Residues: CALGEPIPVSGPRDTDKLIF.

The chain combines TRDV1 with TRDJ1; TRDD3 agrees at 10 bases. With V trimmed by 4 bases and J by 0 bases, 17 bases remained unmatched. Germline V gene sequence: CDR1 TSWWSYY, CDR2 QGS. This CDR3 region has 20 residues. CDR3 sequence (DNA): TGTGCTCTTGGGGGAGACATTCCTTCCCTGCTGGGGGATAACACCGATAAACTCATCTTT. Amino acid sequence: CALGGDIPSLLGDNTDKLIF.

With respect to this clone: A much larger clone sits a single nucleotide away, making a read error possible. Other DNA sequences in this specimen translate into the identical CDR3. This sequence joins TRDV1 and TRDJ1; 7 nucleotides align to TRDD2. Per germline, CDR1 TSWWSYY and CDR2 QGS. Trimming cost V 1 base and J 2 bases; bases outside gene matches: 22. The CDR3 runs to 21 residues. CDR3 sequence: CALGEPPYSYTHTGGTDKLIF. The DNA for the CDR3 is TGTGCTCTTGGGGAACCCCCCTATTCCTACACCCATACGGGGGGTACCGATAAACTCATCTTT.

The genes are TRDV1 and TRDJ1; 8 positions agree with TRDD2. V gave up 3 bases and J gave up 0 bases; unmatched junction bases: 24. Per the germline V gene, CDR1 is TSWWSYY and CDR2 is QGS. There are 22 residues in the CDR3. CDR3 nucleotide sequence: TGTGCTCTTGGGGAGCTCCACTTCCTACCCGGGAGGGTTGGCCCGTACACCGATAAACTCATCTTT. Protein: CALGELHFLPGRVGPYTDKLIF.

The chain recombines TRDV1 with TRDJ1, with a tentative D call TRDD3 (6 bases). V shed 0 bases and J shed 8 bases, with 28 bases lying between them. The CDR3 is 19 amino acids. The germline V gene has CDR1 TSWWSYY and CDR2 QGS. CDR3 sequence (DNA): TGTGCTCTTGGGGAACTCCCGGGGAGGAGATCTATCGAGGGGGAAAAACTCATCTTT. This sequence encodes CALGELPGRRSIEGEKLIF.

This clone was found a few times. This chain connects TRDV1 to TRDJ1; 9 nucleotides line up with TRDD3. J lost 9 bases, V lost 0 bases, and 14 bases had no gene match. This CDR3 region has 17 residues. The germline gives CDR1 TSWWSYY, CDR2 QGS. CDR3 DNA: TGTGCTCTTGGGGAACTAGGCCGCCGGCCTGGGGGATCGGAACTCATCTTT. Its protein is CALGELGRRPGGSELIF.

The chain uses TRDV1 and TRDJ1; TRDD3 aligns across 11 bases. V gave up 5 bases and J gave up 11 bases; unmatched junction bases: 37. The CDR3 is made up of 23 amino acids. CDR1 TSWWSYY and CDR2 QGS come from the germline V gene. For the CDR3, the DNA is TGTGCTCTTGGGTTTATTCCTACGTCACCGCCAGGCACTGGGGGATATATAACGGCTTCGCTCATCTTT. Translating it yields CALGFIPTSPPGTGGYITASLIF.

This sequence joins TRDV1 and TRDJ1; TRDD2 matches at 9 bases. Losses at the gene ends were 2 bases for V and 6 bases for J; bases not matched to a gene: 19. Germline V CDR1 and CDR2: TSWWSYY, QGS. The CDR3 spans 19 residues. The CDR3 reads CALGEYFLPTLWGTHKLIF. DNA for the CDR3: TGTGCTCTTGGGGAATACTTCCTTCCTACACTGTGGGGGACCCATAAACTCATCTTT.

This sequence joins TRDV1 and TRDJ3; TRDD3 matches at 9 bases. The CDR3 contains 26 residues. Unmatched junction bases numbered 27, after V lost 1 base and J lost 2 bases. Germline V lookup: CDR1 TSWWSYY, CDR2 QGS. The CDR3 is CALGEPTSSGTYAGGWRTWDTRQMFF. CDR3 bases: TGTGCTCTTGGGGAACCAACCTCGTCGGGGACCTACGCTGGGGGATGGAGGACCTGGGACACCCGACAGATGTTTTTC.

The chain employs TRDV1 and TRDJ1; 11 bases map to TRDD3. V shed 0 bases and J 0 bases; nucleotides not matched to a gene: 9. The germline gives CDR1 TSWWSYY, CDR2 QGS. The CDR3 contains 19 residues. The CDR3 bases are TGTGCTCTTGGGGAACTACCCCTACCTGGGGGATACAACACCGATAAACTCATCTTT. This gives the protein CALGELPLPGGYNTDKLIF.

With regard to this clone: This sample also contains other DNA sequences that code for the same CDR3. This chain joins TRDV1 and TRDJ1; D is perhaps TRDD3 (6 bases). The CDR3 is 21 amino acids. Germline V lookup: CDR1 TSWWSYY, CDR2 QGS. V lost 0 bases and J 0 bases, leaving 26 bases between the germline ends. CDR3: CALGELAPPIGGDSNTDKLIF. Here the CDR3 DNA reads TGTGCTCTTGGGGAACTGGCCCCACCTATCGGCGGGGATTCCAACACCGATAAACTCATCTTT.

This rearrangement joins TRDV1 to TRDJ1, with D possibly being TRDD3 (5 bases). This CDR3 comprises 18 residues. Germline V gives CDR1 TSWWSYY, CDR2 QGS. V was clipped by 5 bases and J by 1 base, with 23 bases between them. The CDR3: CALGPCRGSVGSTDKLIF. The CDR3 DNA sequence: TGTGCTCTTGGGCCCTGTCGAGGGTCGGTGGGGTCCACCGATAAACTCATCTTT.

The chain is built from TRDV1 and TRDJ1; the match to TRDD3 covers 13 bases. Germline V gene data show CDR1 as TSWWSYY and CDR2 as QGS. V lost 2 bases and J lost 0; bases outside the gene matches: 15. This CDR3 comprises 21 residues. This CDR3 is CALGELPHSYWGIRYTDKLIF. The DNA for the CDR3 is TGTGCTCTTGGGGAATTGCCTCACTCGTACTGGGGGATACGATACACCGATAAACTCATCTTT.

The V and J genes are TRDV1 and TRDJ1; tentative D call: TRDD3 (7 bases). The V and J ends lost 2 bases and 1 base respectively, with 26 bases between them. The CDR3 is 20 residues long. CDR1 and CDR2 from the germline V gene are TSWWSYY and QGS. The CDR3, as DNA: TGTGCTCTTGGGGAAAACCTCCTACAAGGCCTGGGGGTCTCCACCGATAAACTCATCTTT. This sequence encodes CALGENLLQGLGVSTDKLIF.

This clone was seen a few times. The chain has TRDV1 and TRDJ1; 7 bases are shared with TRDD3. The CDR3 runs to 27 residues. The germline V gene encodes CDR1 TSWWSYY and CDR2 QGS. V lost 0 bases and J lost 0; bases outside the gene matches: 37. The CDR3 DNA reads TGTGCTCTTGGGGAACTAGCGGAAGGCTGGGGGGATTTTCTGGGACCTTGTGGTTCACAGTACACCGATAAACTCATCTTT. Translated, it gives CALGELAEGWGDFLGPCGSQYTDKLIF.

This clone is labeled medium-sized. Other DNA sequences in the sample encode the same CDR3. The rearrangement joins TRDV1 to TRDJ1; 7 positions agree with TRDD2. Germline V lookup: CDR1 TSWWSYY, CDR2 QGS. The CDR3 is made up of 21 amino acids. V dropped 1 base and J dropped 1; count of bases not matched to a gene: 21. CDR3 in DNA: TGTGCTCTTGGGGAACCCCCCTATTCCTACACCCATACGGGGGGCACCGATAAACTCATCTTT. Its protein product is CALGEPPYSYTHTGGTDKLIF.

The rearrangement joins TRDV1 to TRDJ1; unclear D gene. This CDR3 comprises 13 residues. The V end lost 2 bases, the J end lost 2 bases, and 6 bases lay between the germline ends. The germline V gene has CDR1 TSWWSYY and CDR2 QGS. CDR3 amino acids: CALGEDRTDKLIF. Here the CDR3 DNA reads TGTGCTCTTGGGGAAGATCGGACCGATAAACTCATCTTT.

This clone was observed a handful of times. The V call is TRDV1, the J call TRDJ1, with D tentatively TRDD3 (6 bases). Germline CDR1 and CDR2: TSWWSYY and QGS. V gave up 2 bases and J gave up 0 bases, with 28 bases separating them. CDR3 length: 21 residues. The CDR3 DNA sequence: TGTGCTCTTGGGGAAATAGAAACCATCGGGGGACTGGAGAATTACACCGATAAACTCATCTTT. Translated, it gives CALGEIETIGGLENYTDKLIF.

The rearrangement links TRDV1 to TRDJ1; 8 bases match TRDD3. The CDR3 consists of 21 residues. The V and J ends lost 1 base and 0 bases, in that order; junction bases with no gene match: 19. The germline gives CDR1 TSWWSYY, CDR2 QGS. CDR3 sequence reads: CALGEQKDVLGVRPYTDKLIF. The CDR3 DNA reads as TGTGCTCTTGGGGAACAGAAAGATGTACTGGGGGTTCGCCCGTACACCGATAAACTCATCTTT.

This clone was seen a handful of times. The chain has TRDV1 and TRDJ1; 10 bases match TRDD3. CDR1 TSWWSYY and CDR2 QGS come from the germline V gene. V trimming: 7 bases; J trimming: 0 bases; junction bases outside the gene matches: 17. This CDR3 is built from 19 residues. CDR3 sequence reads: CALAPTGRGGYSHTDKLIF. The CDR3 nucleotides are TGTGCTCTTGCTCCTACGGGGCGTGGGGGATACTCTCACACCGATAAACTCATCTTT.

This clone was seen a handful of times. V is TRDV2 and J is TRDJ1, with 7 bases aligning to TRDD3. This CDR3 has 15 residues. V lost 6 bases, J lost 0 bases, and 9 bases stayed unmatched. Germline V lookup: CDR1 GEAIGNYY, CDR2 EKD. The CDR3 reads CACTPWGLYTDKLIF. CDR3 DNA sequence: TGTGCCTGTACGCCCTGGGGGTTATACACCGATAAACTCATCTTT.

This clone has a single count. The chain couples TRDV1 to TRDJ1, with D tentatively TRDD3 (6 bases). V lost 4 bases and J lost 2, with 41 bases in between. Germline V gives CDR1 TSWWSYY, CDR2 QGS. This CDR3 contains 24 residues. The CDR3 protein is CALGGGPLPIFLGGFSQRTDKLIF. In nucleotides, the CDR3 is TGTGCTCTTGGGGGAGGGCCACTACCTATCTTTTTGGGGGGCTTCTCACAGAGGACCGATAAACTCATCTTT.